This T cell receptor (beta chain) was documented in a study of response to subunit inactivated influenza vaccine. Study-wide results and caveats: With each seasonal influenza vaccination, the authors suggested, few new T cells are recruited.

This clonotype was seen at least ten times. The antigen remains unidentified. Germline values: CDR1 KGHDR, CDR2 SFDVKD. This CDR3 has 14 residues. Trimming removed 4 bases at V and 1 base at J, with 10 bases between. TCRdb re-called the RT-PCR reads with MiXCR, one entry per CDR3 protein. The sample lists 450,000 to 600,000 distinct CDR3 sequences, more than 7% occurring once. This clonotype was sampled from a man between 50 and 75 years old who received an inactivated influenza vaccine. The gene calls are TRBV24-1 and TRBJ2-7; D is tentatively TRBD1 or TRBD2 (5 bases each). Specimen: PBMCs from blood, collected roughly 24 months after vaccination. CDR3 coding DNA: TGTGCCACCAGTGAAGGGACGGGTTCCTACGAGCAGTACTTC. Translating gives CATSEGTGSYEQYF.